This entry lists 18 T cell receptor beta chains sequenced from one sample in a study of cytomegalovirus exposure and HLA in healthy donors. The assay was immunoSEQ multiplex PCR, and TCRdb's table has in-frame clones only and misses some. The sample holds 140,000 to 150,000 clones; about 95% are singletons and the top ten take approximately 1.8%. Material for sequencing was PBMCs. The receptors were gathered from a man between 18 and 29 years old in good health and CMV-seropositive.

V gene TRBV6-5 combines with J gene TRBJ2-5, with 11 bases lining up with TRBD2. Germline assignment: CDR1 MNHEY and CDR2 SVGAGI. J lost 5 bases, V lost 2 bases, and 4 bases had no gene match. CDR3 length: 15 amino acids. CDR3 nucleotides: TGTGCCAGCAGTTACACTAGCGGGAGTGCGGAGACCCAGTACTTC. It is translated as CASSYTSGSAETQYF.

The chain employs TRBV5-1 and TRBJ1-4; 9 bases map to TRBD1. V lost 3 bases to trimming and J lost 0 bases; unmatched junction nucleotides: 3. The CDR3 sequence is 16 residues long. The germline gives CDR1 SGHRS, CDR2 YFSETQ. The CDR3: CASSSGTGPTNEKLFF. In DNA form, the CDR3 reads TGCGCCAGCAGCTCGGGGACAGGGCCAACTAATGAAAAACTGTTTTTT.

V usage is TRBV5-5 and J usage is TRBJ2-7; the D gene is possibly TRBD2 (5 bases). This CDR3 is built from 15 residues. Germline assignment: CDR1 SGHKS and CDR2 YYEKEE (reference sequence). V lost 0 bases to trimming and J lost 2 bases, with 12 bases between them. CDR3 bases: TGTGCCAGCAGCTTGGGTCCTAGCCGAGCCTACGAGCAGTACTTC. This gives the protein CASSLGPSRAYEQYF.

The chain has TRBV11-3 and TRBJ2-2; 7 nucleotides agree with TRBD1. The CDR3 consists of 14 residues. CDR1 and CDR2 from the germline V gene are SGHNT and YENEEA. Unmatched junction bases numbered 3, after V lost 2 bases and J lost 6 bases. This CDR3 reads CASSLTGAAGELFF. The CDR3 nucleotides read TGTGCCAGCAGCTTAACAGGGGCGGCCGGGGAGCTGTTTTTT.

The V gene is TRBV29-1, the J gene TRBJ2-3; TRBD2 matches at 7 bases. Unmatched junction bases numbered 6, after V lost 2 bases and J lost 4 bases. The CDR3 totals 14 residues. Looked up from germline, CDR1 is SQVTM and CDR2 is ANQGSEA. The CDR3 is CSVERTSSADTQYF. The CDR3 region has the DNA TGCAGCGTTGAAAGGACTAGTTCAGCAGATACGCAGTATTTT.

This chain connects TRBV5-1 to TRBJ1-2; no reliable D call. Trimming pared 0 bases from V and 3 bases from J, leaving 6 bases between. CDR1 is SGHRS and CDR2 is YFSETQ in the germline V gene. The CDR3 loop spans 13 amino acids. The CDR3 here is CASSLDSDYGYTF. CDR3 nucleotide sequence: TGCGCCAGCAGCTTGGATAGTGACTATGGCTACACCTTC.

The rearrangement links TRBV4-1 to TRBJ1-1, with 7 bases matching TRBD1. V lost 2 bases to trimming and J lost 3 bases; unmatched junction nucleotides: 9. This CDR3 contains 16 residues. Germline V gene data show CDR1 as MGHRA and CDR2 as YSYEKL. The chain's CDR3 is CASSQRTGDGYTEAFF. DNA of the CDR3: TGCGCCAGCAGCCAACGGACAGGAGATGGGTACACTGAAGCTTTCTTT.

The chain recombines TRBV5-1 with TRBJ2-1; TRBD2 matches 9 bases. Germline V gives CDR1 SGHRS, CDR2 YFSETQ. The CDR3 loop spans 15 amino acids. Germline trimming cut 4 bases from V and 0 bases from J; bases unmatched to any gene: 2. The CDR3 sequence: CASSAGGYSYNEQFF. In nucleotides, the CDR3 is TGCGCCAGCAGCGCGGGAGGGTACTCCTACAATGAGCAGTTCTTC.

This rearrangement joins TRBV7-2 to TRBJ2-5; 9 bases agree with TRBD2. The V gene's germline CDR1 is SGHTA and CDR2 FQGNSA. Unmatched junction bases numbered 5, after V lost 5 bases and J lost 1 base. This CDR3 spans 15 amino acids. The CDR3 is CASSPRLAAQETQYF. The CDR3 DNA reads as TGTGCCAGCAGCCCTCGACTAGCGGCCCAAGAGACCCAGTACTTC.

The gene calls are TRBV6-1 and TRBJ1-2; 9 nucleotides align to TRBD1. This CDR3 region has 15 residues. Looked up from germline, CDR1 is MNHNS and CDR2 is SASEGT. Trimming took 3 bases from V and 3 from J; bases not matched to a gene: 5. CDR3 region: CASSDGTGLHYGYTF. CDR3 sequence (DNA): TGTGCCAGCAGTGATGGGACAGGGCTGCACTATGGCTACACCTTC.

The gene calls are TRBV7-3 and TRBJ2-7; possible D gene TRBD1, 5 bases. V lost 2 bases and J 2 bases, leaving 13 bases between the germline ends. The CDR3 spans 15 residues. CDR1 is SGHTA and CDR2 is FQGTGA in the germline V gene. DNA for the CDR3: TGTGCCAGCAGCTTATCCTCAGGGTCCCCCTACGAGCAGTACTTC. This encodes CASSLSSGSPYEQYF.

CDR3 region: CASSPGGSQPQHF. In nucleotides, the CDR3 is TGTGCCAGCAGCCCAGGGGGGAGTCAGCCCCAGCATTTT. The V gene is TRBV9, the J gene TRBJ1-5, with 7 bases fitting TRBD1. J gave up 6 bases and V 4 bases, and 4 bases lay outside the gene matches. Germline V gene sequence: CDR1 SGDLS, CDR2 YYNGEE. CDR3 length: 13 residues.

The chain couples TRBV5-4 to TRBJ2-1, with 14 bases aligning to TRBD2. The CDR3 spans 16 residues. The germline gives CDR1 SGHNT, CDR2 YYREEE (reference sequence). The J segment lost 10 bases and the V segment lost 4 bases, leaving 10 bases of the junction unmatched. CDR3 sequence (DNA): TGTGCCAGCAGCCTTCCCGGGACTAGCGGGAGAGGGGAGCAGTTCTTC. This translates into CASSLPGTSGRGEQFF.

This rearrangement joins TRBV5-4 to TRBJ2-1; TRBD2 agrees at 11 bases. CDR3 length: 17 amino acids. CDR1 and CDR2 from the germline V gene are SGHNT and YYREEE (reference sequence). Losses at the gene ends were 0 bases for V and 3 bases for J; bases not matched to a gene: 5. DNA of the CDR3: TGTGCCAGCAGCTTGGGAGGACTAGCGGGTCTCTACAATGAGCAGTTCTTC. It yields the protein CASSLGGLAGLYNEQFF.

This clone was counted a single time. This chain connects TRBV2 to TRBJ1-1, with D uncertain. The CDR3 contains 11 residues. Germline V lookup: CDR1 SNHLY, CDR2 FYNNEI. V gave up 6 bases and J gave up 7 bases, with 9 bases separating them. CDR3 protein: CASRSEGEAFF. The DNA of the CDR3 is TGTGCCAGCAGGTCGGAGGGTGAAGCTTTCTTT.

The genes are TRBV19 and TRBJ2-3, with a tentative D call TRBD2 (5 bases). This CDR3 has 14 amino acids. Germline V gives CDR1 LNHDA, CDR2 SQIVND (reference sequence). Trimming cost V 10 bases and J 2 bases, with 16 bases left between them. CDR3 in DNA: TGTGCCACCAGACCGGGGATGAACACAGATACGCAGTATTTT. Residues: CATRPGMNTDTQYF.

The genes are TRBV10-3 and TRBJ1-1; D is uncertain. CDR3 size: 15 residues. V gave up 4 bases and J gave up 7 bases, with 19 bases separating them. Germline V gene sequence: CDR1 ENHRY, CDR2 SYGVKD. The CDR3 protein is CAISARRAGEDEAFF. CDR3 in DNA: TGTGCCATCAGTGCCCGAAGGGCGGGAGAGGATGAAGCTTTCTTT.

The chain uses TRBV5-1 and TRBJ2-7; 8 bases line up with TRBD1. V shed 0 bases, J shed 0 bases, and the junction held 5 bases outside the gene matches. The CDR3 has 16 amino acids. Germline-derived CDR1 and CDR2 are SGHRS and YFSETQ. The CDR3 region is CASSLAGQVSSYEQYF. The CDR3 coding sequence is TGCGCCAGCAGCTTGGCGGGACAGGTTAGCTCCTACGAGCAGTACTTC. The variable domain in full, with the rest retrieved from reference TRBV5-1 and TRBJ2-7, is KAGVTQTPRYLIKTRGQQVTLSCSPISGHRSVSWYQQTPGQGLQFLFEYFSETQRNKGNFPGRFSGRQFSNSRSEMNVSTLELGDSALYLCASSLAGQVSSYEQYFGPGTRLTVT.